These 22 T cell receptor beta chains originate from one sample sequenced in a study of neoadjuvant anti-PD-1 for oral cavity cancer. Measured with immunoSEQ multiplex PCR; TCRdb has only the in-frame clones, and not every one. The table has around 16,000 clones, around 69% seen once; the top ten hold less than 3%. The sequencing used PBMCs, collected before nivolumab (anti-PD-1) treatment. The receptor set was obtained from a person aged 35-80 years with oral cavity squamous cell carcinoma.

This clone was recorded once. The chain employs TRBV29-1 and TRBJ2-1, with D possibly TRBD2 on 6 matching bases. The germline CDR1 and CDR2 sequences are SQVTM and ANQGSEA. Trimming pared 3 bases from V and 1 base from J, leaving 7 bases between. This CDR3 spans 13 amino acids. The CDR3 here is CSVEGGSYNEQFF. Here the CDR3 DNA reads TGCAGCGTTGAGGGGGGATCCTACAATGAGCAGTTCTTC.

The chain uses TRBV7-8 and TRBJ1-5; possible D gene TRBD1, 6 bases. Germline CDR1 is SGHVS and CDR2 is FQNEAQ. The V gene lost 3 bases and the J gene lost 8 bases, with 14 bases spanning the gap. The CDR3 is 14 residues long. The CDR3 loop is CASSFSGGQEPQHF. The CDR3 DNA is TGTGCCAGCAGCTTCTCCGGGGGCCAGGAGCCCCAGCATTTT. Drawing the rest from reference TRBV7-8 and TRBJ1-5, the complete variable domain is GAGVSQSPRYKVAKRGQDVALRCDPISGHVSLFWYQQALGQGPEFLTYFQNEAQLDKSGLPSDRFFAERPEGSVSTLKIQRTQQEDSAVYLCASSFSGGQEPQHFGDGTRLSIL.

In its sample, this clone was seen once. The CDR3 bases are TGTGCCAGCAGCCAGGGACAAGAGCAGTTCTTC. It translates to CASSQGQEQFF. The chain links TRBV6-5 to TRBJ2-1; the D gene is possibly TRBD1 (6 bases). V was trimmed by 6 bases and J by 10 bases, leaving 10 bases between them. CDR1 MNHEY and CDR2 SVGAGI come from the germline V gene. CDR3 length: 11 amino acids.

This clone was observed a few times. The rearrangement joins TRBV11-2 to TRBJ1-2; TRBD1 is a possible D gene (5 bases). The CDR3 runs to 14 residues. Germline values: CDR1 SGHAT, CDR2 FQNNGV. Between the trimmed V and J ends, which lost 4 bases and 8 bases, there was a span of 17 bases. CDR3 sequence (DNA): TGTGCCAGCAGCTCACAGGAGACATCGGGGGGCTACACCTTC. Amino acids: CASSSQETSGGYTF.

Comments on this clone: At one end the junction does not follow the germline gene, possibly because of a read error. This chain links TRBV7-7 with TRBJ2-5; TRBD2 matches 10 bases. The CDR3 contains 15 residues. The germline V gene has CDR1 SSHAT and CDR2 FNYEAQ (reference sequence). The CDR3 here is CASSLAGLAEETQYF. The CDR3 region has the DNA TGTGCTAGCAGCTTAGCAGGACTAGCGGAAGAGACCCAGTACTTC.

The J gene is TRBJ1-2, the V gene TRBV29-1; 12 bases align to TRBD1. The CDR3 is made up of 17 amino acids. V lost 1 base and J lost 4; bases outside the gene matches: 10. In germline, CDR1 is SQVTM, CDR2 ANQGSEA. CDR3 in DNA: TGCAGCGTTGAAGCGCAAACAGGGACAGGGGGCGCCTATGGCTACACCTTC. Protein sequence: CSVEAQTGTGGAYGYTF.

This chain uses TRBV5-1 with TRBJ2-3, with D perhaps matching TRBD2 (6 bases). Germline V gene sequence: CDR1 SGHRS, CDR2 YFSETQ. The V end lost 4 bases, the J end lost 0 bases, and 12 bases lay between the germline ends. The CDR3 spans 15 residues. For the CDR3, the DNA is TGCGCCAGCAGCCCCAGCGGGCCTAGCACAGATACGCAGTATTTT. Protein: CASSPSGPSTDTQYF.

The CDR3 sequence is CASSQGTGGLSGANVLTF. The CDR3 DNA reads TGCGCCAGCAGCCAAGGGACAGGGGGCCTCTCTGGGGCCAACGTCCTGACTTTC. V usage is TRBV5-1 and J usage is TRBJ2-6; 12 bases line up with TRBD1. There are 18 residues in the CDR3. Germline CDR1 is SGHRS and CDR2 is YFSETQ. Trimming cost V 4 bases and J 0 bases; bases outside gene matches: 5.

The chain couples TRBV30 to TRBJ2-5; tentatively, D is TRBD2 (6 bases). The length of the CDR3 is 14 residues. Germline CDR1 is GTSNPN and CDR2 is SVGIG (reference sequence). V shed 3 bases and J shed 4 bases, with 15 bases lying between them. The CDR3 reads CAWSPLRGGETQYF. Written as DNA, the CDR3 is TGTGCCTGGAGCCCCCTTCGGGGAGGAGAGACCCAGTACTTC.

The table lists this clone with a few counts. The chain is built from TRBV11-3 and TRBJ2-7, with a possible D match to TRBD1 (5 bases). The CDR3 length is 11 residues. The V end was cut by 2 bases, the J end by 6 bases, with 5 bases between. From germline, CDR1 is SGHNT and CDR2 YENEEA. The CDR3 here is CASSLRGEQYF. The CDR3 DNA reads TGTGCCAGCAGCTTAAGGGGCGAGCAGTACTTC. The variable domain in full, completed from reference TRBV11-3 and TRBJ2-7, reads EAGVVQSPRYKIIEKKQPVAFWCNPISGHNTLYWYLQNLGQGPELLIRYENEEAVDDSQLPKDRFSAERLKGVDSTLKIQPAELGDSAVYLCASSLRGEQYFGPGTRLTVT.

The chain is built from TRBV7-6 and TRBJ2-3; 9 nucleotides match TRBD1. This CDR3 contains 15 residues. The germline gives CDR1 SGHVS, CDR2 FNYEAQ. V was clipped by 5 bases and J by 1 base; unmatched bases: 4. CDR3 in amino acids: CASSQRQGGTDTQYF. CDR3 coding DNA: TGTGCCAGCAGCCAAAGACAGGGGGGCACAGATACGCAGTATTTT.

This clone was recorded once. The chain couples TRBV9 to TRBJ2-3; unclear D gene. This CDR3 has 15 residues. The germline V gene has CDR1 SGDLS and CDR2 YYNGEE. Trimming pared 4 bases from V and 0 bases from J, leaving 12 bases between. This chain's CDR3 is CASSLMVGSTDTQYF. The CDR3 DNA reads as TGTGCCAGCAGCCTTATGGTGGGGAGCACAGATACGCAGTATTTT.

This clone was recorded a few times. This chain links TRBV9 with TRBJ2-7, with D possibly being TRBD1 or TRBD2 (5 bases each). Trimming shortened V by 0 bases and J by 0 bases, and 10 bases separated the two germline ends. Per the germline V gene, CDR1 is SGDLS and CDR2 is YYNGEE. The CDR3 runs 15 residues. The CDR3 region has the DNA TGTGCCAGCAGCGTAGGGGACCGGAGCTCCTACGAGCAGTACTTC. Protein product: CASSVGDRSSYEQYF. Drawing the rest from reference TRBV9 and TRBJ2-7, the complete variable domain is DSGVTQTPKHLITATGQRVTLRCSPRSGDLSVYWYQQSLDQGLQFLIQYYNGEERAKGNILERFSAQQFPDLHSELNLSSLELGDSALYFCASSVGDRSSYEQYFGPGTRLTVT.

The CDR3 nucleotides are TGTGCCAGCAGCCGGGACAGGGGATCGGTCACGAGCACCGGGGAGCTGTTTTTT. Its protein is CASSRDRGSVTSTGELFF. The J gene is TRBJ2-2, the V gene TRBV5-4; TRBD1 matches at 10 bases. This CDR3 is built from 18 residues. J lost 4 bases, V lost 4 bases, and 13 bases had no gene match. Germline V gene lookup returns CDR1 SGHNT and CDR2 YYREEE (reference sequence).

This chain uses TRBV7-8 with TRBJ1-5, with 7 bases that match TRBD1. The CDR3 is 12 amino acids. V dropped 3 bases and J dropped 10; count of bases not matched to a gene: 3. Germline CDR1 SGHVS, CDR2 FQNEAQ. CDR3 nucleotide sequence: TGTGCCAGCAGCTTGGGGACAGCCCCCCAGCATTTT. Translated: CASSLGTAPQHF.

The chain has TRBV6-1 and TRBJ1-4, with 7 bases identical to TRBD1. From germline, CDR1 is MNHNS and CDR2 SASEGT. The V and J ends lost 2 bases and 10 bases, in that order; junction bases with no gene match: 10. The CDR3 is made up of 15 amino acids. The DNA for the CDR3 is TGTGCCAGCAGTGAACACGGGCAGGGGGGAGGAAAACTGTTTTTT. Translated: CASSEHGQGGGKLFF.

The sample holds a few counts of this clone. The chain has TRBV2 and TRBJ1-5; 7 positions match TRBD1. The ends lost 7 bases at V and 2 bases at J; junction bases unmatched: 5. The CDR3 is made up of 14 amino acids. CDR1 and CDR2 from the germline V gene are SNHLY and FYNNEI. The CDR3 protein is CASTDRYGNQPQHF. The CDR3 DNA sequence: TGTGCCAGCACGGACAGGTACGGCAATCAGCCCCAGCATTTT.

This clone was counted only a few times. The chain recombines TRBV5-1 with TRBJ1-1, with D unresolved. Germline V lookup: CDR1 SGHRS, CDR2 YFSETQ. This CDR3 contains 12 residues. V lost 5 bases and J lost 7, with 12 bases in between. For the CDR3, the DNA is TGCGCCAGCAGTTCTGGGATGGGTGAAGCTTTCTTT. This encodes CASSSGMGEAFF.

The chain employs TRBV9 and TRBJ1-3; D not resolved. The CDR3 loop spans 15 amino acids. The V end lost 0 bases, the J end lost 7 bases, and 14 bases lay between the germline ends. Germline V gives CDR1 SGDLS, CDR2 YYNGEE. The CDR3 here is CASSVGERVMNTIYF. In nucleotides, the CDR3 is TGTGCCAGCAGCGTAGGGGAGAGGGTTATGAACACCATATATTTT. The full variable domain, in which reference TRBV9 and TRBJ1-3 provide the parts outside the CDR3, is DSGVTQTPKHLITATGQRVTLRCSPRSGDLSVYWYQQSLDQGLQFLIQYYNGEERAKGNILERFSAQQFPDLHSELNLSSLELGDSALYFCASSVGERVMNTIYFGEGSWLTVV.

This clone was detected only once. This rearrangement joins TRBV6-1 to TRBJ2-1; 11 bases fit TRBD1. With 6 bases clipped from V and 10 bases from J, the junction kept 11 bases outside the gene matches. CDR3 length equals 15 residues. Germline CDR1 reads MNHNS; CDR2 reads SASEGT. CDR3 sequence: CASSPSRTGGREQFF. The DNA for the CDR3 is TGTGCCAGCAGCCCGTCCAGGACAGGGGGCAGGGAGCAGTTCTTC.

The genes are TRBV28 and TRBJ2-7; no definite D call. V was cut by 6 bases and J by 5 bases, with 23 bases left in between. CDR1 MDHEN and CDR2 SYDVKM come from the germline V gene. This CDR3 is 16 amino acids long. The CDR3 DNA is TGTGCCAGCAGGTCTCCCGGTCCCGCTCCGGGCGACGAGCAGTACTTC. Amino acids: CASRSPGPAPGDEQYF.

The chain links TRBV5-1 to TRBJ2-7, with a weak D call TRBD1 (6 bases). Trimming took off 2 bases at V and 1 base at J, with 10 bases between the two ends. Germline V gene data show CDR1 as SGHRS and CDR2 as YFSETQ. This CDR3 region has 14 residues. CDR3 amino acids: CASSFRDTSYEQYF. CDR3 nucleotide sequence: TGCGCCAGCAGCTTCCGGGACACATCCTACGAGCAGTACTTC.